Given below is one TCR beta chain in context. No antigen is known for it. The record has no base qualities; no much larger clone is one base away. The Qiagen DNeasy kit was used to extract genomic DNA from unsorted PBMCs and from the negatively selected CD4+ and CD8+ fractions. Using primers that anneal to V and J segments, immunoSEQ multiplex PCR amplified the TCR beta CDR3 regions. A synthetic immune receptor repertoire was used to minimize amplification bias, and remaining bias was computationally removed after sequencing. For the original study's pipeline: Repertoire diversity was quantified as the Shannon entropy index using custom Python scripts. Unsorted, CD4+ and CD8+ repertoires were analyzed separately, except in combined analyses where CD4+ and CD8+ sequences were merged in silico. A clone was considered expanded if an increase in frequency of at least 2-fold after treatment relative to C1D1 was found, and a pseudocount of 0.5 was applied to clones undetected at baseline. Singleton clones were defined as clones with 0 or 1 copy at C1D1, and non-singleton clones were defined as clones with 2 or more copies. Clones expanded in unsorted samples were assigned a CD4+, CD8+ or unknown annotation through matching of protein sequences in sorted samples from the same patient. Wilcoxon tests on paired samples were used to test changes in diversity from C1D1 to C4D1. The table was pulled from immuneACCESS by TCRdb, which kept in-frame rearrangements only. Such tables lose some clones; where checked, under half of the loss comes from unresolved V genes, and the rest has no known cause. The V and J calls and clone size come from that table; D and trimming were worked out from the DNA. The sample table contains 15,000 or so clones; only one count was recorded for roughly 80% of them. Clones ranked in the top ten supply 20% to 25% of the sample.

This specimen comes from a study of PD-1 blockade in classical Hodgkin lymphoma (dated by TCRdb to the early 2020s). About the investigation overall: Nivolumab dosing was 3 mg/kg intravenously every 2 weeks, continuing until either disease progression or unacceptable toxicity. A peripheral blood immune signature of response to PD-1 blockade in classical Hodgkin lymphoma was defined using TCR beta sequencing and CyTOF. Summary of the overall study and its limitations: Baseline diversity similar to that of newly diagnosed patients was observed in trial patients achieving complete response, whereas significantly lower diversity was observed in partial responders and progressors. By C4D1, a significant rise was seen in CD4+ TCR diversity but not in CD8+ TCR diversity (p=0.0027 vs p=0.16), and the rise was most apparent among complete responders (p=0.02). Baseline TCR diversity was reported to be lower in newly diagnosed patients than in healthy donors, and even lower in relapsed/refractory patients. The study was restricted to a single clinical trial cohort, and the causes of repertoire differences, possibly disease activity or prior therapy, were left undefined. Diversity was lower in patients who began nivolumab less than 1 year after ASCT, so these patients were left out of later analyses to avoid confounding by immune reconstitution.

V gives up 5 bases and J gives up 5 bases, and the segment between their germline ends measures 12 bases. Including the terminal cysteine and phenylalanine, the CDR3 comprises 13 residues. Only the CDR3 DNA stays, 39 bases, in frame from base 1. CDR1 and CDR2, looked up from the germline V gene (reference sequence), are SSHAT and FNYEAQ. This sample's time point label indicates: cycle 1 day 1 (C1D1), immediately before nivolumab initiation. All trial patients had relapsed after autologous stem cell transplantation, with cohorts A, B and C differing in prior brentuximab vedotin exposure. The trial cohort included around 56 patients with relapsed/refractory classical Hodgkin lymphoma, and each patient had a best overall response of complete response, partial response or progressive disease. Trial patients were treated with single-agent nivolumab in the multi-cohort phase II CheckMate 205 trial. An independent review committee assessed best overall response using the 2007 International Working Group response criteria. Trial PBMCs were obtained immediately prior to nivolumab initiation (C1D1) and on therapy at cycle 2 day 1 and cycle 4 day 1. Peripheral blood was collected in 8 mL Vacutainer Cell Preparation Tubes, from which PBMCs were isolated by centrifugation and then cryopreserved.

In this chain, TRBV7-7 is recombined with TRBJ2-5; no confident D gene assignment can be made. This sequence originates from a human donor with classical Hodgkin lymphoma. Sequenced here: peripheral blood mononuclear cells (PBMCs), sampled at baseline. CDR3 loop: CASSIGRTETQYF. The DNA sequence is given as TGTGCCAGCAGCATTGGCAGGACGGAGACCCAGTACTTC.